This T cell receptor (beta chain) is drawn from a study of T-cell memory formation after mild COVID-19. The ends were cut back, 8 bases at V and 8 bases at J, with 9 bases in the middle. Germline CDR1 and CDR2: MNHEY and SVGAGI. The CDR3 is made up of 11 amino acids. 5'RACE primed at constant segments yielded TCR alpha and TCR beta cDNA libraries bearing sample barcodes and UMIs. MiXCR was run by TCRdb on the 5' RACE reads, yielding one entry per CDR3 protein. The profile shows some 600,000 distinct CDR3 sequences, 17% of them singletons. General observations from the study: Contracting CD4+ clones sat mainly in CM and EM; CD8+ in EMRA.

As concerns this clonotype: Its antigen is unknown.

The chain is built from TRBV6-5 and TRBJ1-4, with no clear D. The sequenced sample consisted of PBMCs or a T cell subset sorted from them (not recorded which). The TCR originated in an adult woman who had mild COVID-19 (a few samples of this study predate the infection). Cell type and time point are not known. CDR3 loop: CASPLGEKLFF. The CDR3 DNA is TGTGCCAGCCCCCTAGGAGAAAAACTGTTTTTT.